The rows below give T cell receptor beta chains drawn from one sample of a study of circulating and synovial CD4+ cells in juvenile arthritis. Sequencing used immunoSEQ multiplex PCR; TCRdb keeps in-frame clones, though not all of them. The sample shows 34,000 or so clones, 85% to 95% of them seen only once. What was sequenced was CD4+ T cells from blood. These TCRs come from a human donor with juvenile idiopathic arthritis. The CDR3 runs from the conserved cysteine through the conserved F or W. The D gene is left open where the match is weak. Part of the rows lack a size; the others show once, few, many or a class for expanded clones.

v_gene: TRBV11-1; j_gene: TRBJ2-3; d_gene: -; abundance: -; CDR3nt: TGTGCCAGCAGCTTAGTGGCGGGGGCTAGAGATACGCAGTATTTT; CDR3aa: CASSLVAGARDTQYF
v_gene: TRBV18; j_gene: TRBJ1-1; d_gene: -; abundance: -; CDR3nt: TGTGCCAGCTCACCACGGATTGGAGGGACTGAAGCTTTCTTT; CDR3aa: CASSPRIGGTEAFF
v_gene: TRBV6-5; j_gene: TRBJ1-1; d_gene: -; abundance: -; CDR3nt: TGTGCCAGCAGTTACATTGGCACGAACACTGAAGCTTTCTTT; CDR3aa: CASSYIGTNTEAFF
v_gene: TRBV27; j_gene: TRBJ1-2; d_gene: TRBD1; abundance: -; CDR3nt: TGTGCCAGCAGCCCAAATTCACAGGGGATCTATGGCTACACCTTC; CDR3aa: CASSPNSQGIYGYTF
v_gene: TRBV10-3; j_gene: TRBJ1-1; d_gene: TRBD1; abundance: once; CDR3nt: TGTGCCTACAGAGGGACAGGGCGACTTAAAGCTTTCTTT; CDR3aa: CAYRGTGRLKAFF
v_gene: TRBV29-1; j_gene: TRBJ1-1; d_gene: -; abundance: -; CDR3nt: TGCAGCGTGATGACAGAGTACACTGAAGCTTTCTTT; CDR3aa: CSVMTEYTEAFF
v_gene: TRBV6-5; j_gene: TRBJ2-7; d_gene: -; abundance: -; CDR3nt: TGTGCCAGCAGTTACGGCGGGACAGTTCTAAACGAGCAGTACTTC; CDR3aa: CASSYGGTVLNEQYF
v_gene: TRBV2; j_gene: TRBJ2-7; d_gene: -; abundance: -; CDR3nt: TGTGCCAGCAGACGACAGCTTTCCTCCTACGAGCAGTACTTC; CDR3aa: CASRRQLSSYEQYF
v_gene: TRBV6-5; j_gene: TRBJ1-6; d_gene: -; abundance: -; CDR3nt: TGTGCCAGCAGTTACGGGGCAGGGTCAAGCTCCCCCCTCCACTTT; CDR3aa: CASSYGAGSSSPLHF
v_gene: TRBV4-3; j_gene: TRBJ2-5; d_gene: TRBD1; abundance: -; CDR3nt: TGCGCCAGCAGCCAAGACCCGACAGGGACCGGGCAAGAGACCCAGTACTTC; CDR3aa: CASSQDPTGTGQETQYF
v_gene: TRBV11-2; j_gene: TRBJ2-4; d_gene: TRBD2; abundance: -; CDR3nt: TGTGCCAGCAGCTTAGGGGGACTAACCATAGCCAAAAACATTCAGTACTTC; CDR3aa: CASSLGGLTIAKNIQYF
v_gene: TRBV4-3; j_gene: TRBJ1-5; d_gene: -; abundance: -; CDR3nt: TGCGCCAGCAGCCAGGGGGCCGGGCGCAATCAGCCCCAGCATTTT; CDR3aa: CASSQGAGRNQPQHF
v_gene: TRBV19; j_gene: TRBJ1-4; d_gene: TRBD1; abundance: -; CDR3nt: TGTGCCAGTAGTATCGTGGACAGGGGTGAAAAACTGTTTTTT; CDR3aa: CASSIVDRGEKLFF
v_gene: TRBV28; j_gene: TRBJ1-3; d_gene: -; abundance: -; CDR3nt: TGTGCCAGCAGGCCCTATACGGGAGGTTCTGGAAACACCATATATTTT; CDR3aa: CASRPYTGGSGNTIYF
v_gene: TRBV15; j_gene: TRBJ1-1; d_gene: -; abundance: -; CDR3nt: TGTGCCACCAGCAGAGAAGAGGGAGTTGGTCACACTGAAGCTTTCTTT; CDR3aa: CATSREEGVGHTEAFF
v_gene: TRBV7-9; j_gene: TRBJ1-6; d_gene: -; abundance: -; CDR3nt: TGTGCCAGCAGCTTAGTGCAGGGTAATTCACCCCTCCACTTT; CDR3aa: CASSLVQGNSPLHF
v_gene: TRBV2; j_gene: TRBJ1-1; d_gene: -; abundance: -; CDR3nt: TGTGCCAGCAGGTCCAGGGTTATGGGCACTGAAGCTTTCTTT; CDR3aa: CASRSRVMGTEAFF
v_gene: TRBV19; j_gene: TRBJ1-1; d_gene: -; abundance: -; CDR3nt: TGTGCCAGTAGTATAGAGGGGGCCAGGAACACTGAAGCTTTCTTT; CDR3aa: CASSIEGARNTEAFF
v_gene: TRBV5-4; j_gene: TRBJ2-3; d_gene: TRBD2; abundance: -; CDR3nt: TGTGCCAGCAGCTTCATGAAACGGGGGGACGGCACAGATACGCAGTATTTT; CDR3aa: CASSFMKRGDGTDTQYF
v_gene: TRBV18; j_gene: TRBJ1-6; d_gene: TRBD1; abundance: -; CDR3nt: TGTGCCAGCTCACCTGGACAGGGGGCTTTGTATTCACCCCTCCACTTT; CDR3aa: CASSPGQGALYSPLHF
v_gene: TRBV7-9; j_gene: TRBJ2-1; d_gene: -; abundance: -; CDR3nt: TGTGCCAGCAGCTTAATGGGCGCGGGGGCCCACAATGAGCAGTTCTTC; CDR3aa: CASSLMGAGAHNEQFF
v_gene: TRBV5-1; j_gene: TRBJ2-3; d_gene: TRBD1; abundance: -; CDR3nt: TGCGCCAGCAGCTCCGGACAGGGAAGGGCAGATACGCAGTATTTT; CDR3aa: CASSSGQGRADTQYF
v_gene: TRBV10-3; j_gene: TRBJ2-1; d_gene: -; abundance: -; CDR3nt: TGTGCCATCAGTGAGTCGGCAACGTCGGGGGAGCAGTTCTTC; CDR3aa: CAISESATSGEQFF
v_gene: TRBV30; j_gene: TRBJ1-6; d_gene: TRBD1; abundance: -; CDR3nt: TGTGCCTGGAGTGAACAGGGGTGGAGGTCCTATAATTCCCCCCTCCACTTT; CDR3aa: CAWSEQGWRSYNSPLHF
v_gene: TRBV28; j_gene: TRBJ1-5; d_gene: -; abundance: -; CDR3nt: TGTGCCAGCAGACTCTCGGCGGGGGCCCAGCATTTT; CDR3aa: CASRLSAGAQHF
v_gene: TRBV9; j_gene: TRBJ2-1; d_gene: TRBD2; abundance: -; CDR3nt: TGTGCCAGCAGCGTGAGTAGCGGGGGGGCGAGTGAGCAGTTCTTC; CDR3aa: CASSVSSGGASEQFF
v_gene: TRBV6-5; j_gene: TRBJ2-2; d_gene: TRBD1; abundance: -; CDR3nt: TGTGCCAGCAGTTACCCGGGACAGGGGGGCACCGGGGAGCTGTTTTTT; CDR3aa: CASSYPGQGGTGELFF
v_gene: TRBV4-3; j_gene: TRBJ2-7; d_gene: -; abundance: -; CDR3nt: TGCGCCAGCAGCTGGCAGGGCAATCGTCTCGACGAGCAGTACTTC; CDR3aa: CASSWQGNRLDEQYF
v_gene: TRBV6-1; j_gene: TRBJ1-4; d_gene: TRBD1; abundance: -; CDR3nt: TGTGCCAGCAGTGAAAACAGGGGTAATGAAAAACTGTTTTTT; CDR3aa: CASSENRGNEKLFF
v_gene: TRBV7-8; j_gene: TRBJ2-1; d_gene: TRBD2; abundance: -; CDR3nt: TGTGCCAGCAGCGTCGCCGGACTAGCGGGGGTGAATGAGCAGTTCTTC; CDR3aa: CASSVAGLAGVNEQFF
v_gene: TRBV6-4; j_gene: TRBJ2-3; d_gene: -; abundance: -; CDR3nt: TGTGCCAGCAGTCCCATGGAGAGCGGCACAGATACGCAGTATTTT; CDR3aa: CASSPMESGTDTQYF
v_gene: TRBV6-6; j_gene: TRBJ2-7; d_gene: TRBD2; abundance: once; CDR3nt: TGTGCCAGCAGTGAGACTAGCTTAATCTCCTACGAGCAGTACTTC; CDR3aa: CASSETSLISYEQYF
v_gene: TRBV7-9; j_gene: TRBJ1-5; d_gene: TRBD1; abundance: -; CDR3nt: TGTGCCAGCAGCTTGGGGGACAGGGTGGGGCAGCCCCAGCATTTT; CDR3aa: CASSLGDRVGQPQHF
v_gene: TRBV5-1; j_gene: TRBJ1-2; d_gene: TRBD1; abundance: -; CDR3nt: TGCGCTAGCAGCTTGGGACAGGGGGCATATGGCTACACCTTC; CDR3aa: CASSLGQGAYGYTF
v_gene: TRBV6-6; j_gene: TRBJ1-6; d_gene: -; abundance: -; CDR3nt: TGTGCCAGCACGTCCGGGGAAAATTCACCCCTCCACTTT; CDR3aa: CASTSGENSPLHF
v_gene: TRBV30; j_gene: TRBJ1-5; d_gene: TRBD1; abundance: -; CDR3nt: TGTGCCTGTCGCGAACAGGGGGCGGTTAGCAATCAGCCCCAGCATTTT; CDR3aa: CACREQGAVSNQPQHF
v_gene: TRBV7-3; j_gene: TRBJ1-2; d_gene: -; abundance: once; CDR3nt: TGTGCCAGCAGCTCTACTTCCCGGACAGCCTATGGCTACACCTTC; CDR3aa: CASSSTSRTAYGYTF
v_gene: TRBV5-1; j_gene: TRBJ1-1; d_gene: TRBD1; abundance: -; CDR3nt: TGCGCCAGCAGCGGGACAGGGGCGGGCACTGAAGCTTTCTTT; CDR3aa: CASSGTGAGTEAFF
v_gene: TRBV4-3; j_gene: TRBJ2-1; d_gene: -; abundance: -; CDR3nt: TGCGCCAGCAGCTACTACAGGGCACGGTACAATGAGCAGTTCTTC; CDR3aa: CASSYYRARYNEQFF
v_gene: TRBV5-8; j_gene: TRBJ2-1; d_gene: TRBD2; abundance: -; CDR3nt: TGTGCCAGCACGATTTTAGCGGGGGCTTACAATGAGCAGTTCTTC; CDR3aa: CASTILAGAYNEQFF
v_gene: TRBV7-9; j_gene: TRBJ2-1; d_gene: -; abundance: -; CDR3nt: TGTGCCAGCAGCTTAGTTCCGGGTCTAGGATTCCATGAGCAGTTCTTC; CDR3aa: CASSLVPGLGFHEQFF
v_gene: TRBV12-5; j_gene: TRBJ1-2; d_gene: -; abundance: -; CDR3nt: TGTGCTAGTGGTTTGGGCAGGGGATTAAGGAATGGCTACACCTTC; CDR3aa: CASGLGRGLRNGYTF
v_gene: TRBV15; j_gene: TRBJ1-1; d_gene: -; abundance: few; CDR3nt: TGTGCCACCAGCAGAGATTACAGTATGAACACTGAAGCTTTCTTT; CDR3aa: CATSRDYSMNTEAFF
v_gene: TRBV10-3; j_gene: TRBJ1-1; d_gene: -; abundance: -; CDR3nt: TGTGCCATCAGCGGGGGTGGGAACACTGAAGCTTTCTTT; CDR3aa: CAISGGGNTEAFF
v_gene: TRBV7-9; j_gene: TRBJ2-7; d_gene: TRBD1; abundance: -; CDR3nt: TGTGCCAGCAGGGATCTCGGGACAGTCTCCTACGAGCAGTACTTC; CDR3aa: CASRDLGTVSYEQYF
v_gene: TRBV19; j_gene: TRBJ2-5; d_gene: -; abundance: -; CDR3nt: TGTGCCAGTAGTATCGCAGGGTTGGAGACCCAGTACTTC; CDR3aa: CASSIAGLETQYF
v_gene: TRBV5-1; j_gene: TRBJ2-1; d_gene: TRBD2; abundance: -; CDR3nt: TGCGCCAGCAGCGACGGGGGGGCCTATGGGGATGAGCAGTTCTTC; CDR3aa: CASSDGGAYGDEQFF
v_gene: TRBV18; j_gene: TRBJ2-3; d_gene: TRBD2; abundance: -; CDR3nt: TGTGCCAGCTCACCCTTAGCGGGGGGGTTTTCCTGGACAGATACGCAGTATTTT; CDR3aa: CASSPLAGGFSWTDTQYF
v_gene: TRBV7-8; j_gene: TRBJ2-7; d_gene: TRBD1; abundance: -; CDR3nt: TGTGCCAGCAGCTTAGACAGGGGTAACTCCTACGAGCAGTACTTC; CDR3aa: CASSLDRGNSYEQYF
v_gene: TRBV6-5; j_gene: TRBJ1-2; d_gene: TRBD1; abundance: -; CDR3nt: TGTGCCAGCAGTCTACAAACCGGGACAGAGTATGGCTACACCTTC; CDR3aa: CASSLQTGTEYGYTF
v_gene: TRBV9; j_gene: TRBJ2-6; d_gene: -; abundance: -; CDR3nt: TGTGCCAGCAGCGTAGATACAGGAAACTCTGGGGCCAACGTCCTGACTTTC; CDR3aa: CASSVDTGNSGANVLTF
v_gene: TRBV4-1; j_gene: TRBJ1-5; d_gene: -; abundance: -; CDR3nt: TGCGCCAGCAGCTTCGTATATAGCAATCAGCCCCAGCATTTT; CDR3aa: CASSFVYSNQPQHF
v_gene: TRBV7-9; j_gene: TRBJ1-1; d_gene: -; abundance: -; CDR3nt: TGTGCCAGCAGCTTAGGACGGGGGGGGACCATGAACACTGAAGCTTTCTTT; CDR3aa: CASSLGRGGTMNTEAFF
v_gene: TRBV7-8; j_gene: TRBJ1-4; d_gene: -; abundance: -; CDR3nt: TGTGCCAGCAGCACCTTGGGGCGGGGAGAGCGGATTGAAAAACTGTTTTTT; CDR3aa: CASSTLGRGERIEKLFF